Below, 30 T cell receptor beta chains from the same sample are listed, as sequenced in a study of T cells after yellow fever vaccination. One entry per CDR3 protein, called by TCRdb with MiXCR from the 5' RACE reads. The table shows approximately 120,000 distinct CDR3 sequences, with 7.4% occurring only once. Sequenced here: CD4+ T cells sorted from PBMCs, sampled around 10 days after the first yellow fever vaccination. The receptors stem from a young man who received the YFV17D yellow fever vaccine.

V gene TRBV19 combines with J gene TRBJ1-1; maybe TRBD1 (5 bases). Trimming stripped 5 bases from V and 5 bases from J, with 15 bases between. The germline V gene has CDR1 LNHDA and CDR2 SQIVND (reference sequence). The CDR3 runs to 14 residues. Here the CDR3 DNA reads TGTGCCAGTAGTTTGTTGCCAGGGTATACTGAAGCTTTCTTT. This gives the protein CASSLLPGYTEAFF.

This clonotype was detected ten times or more. A junction boundary mismatches the germline segment, possibly from a read error. The chain joins TRBV7-7 to TRBJ2-2; D remains unclear. The V gene's germline CDR1 is SSHAT and CDR2 FNYEAQ (reference sequence). This CDR3 contains 12 residues. In nucleotides, the CDR3 is TGTGCTAGCACCCCTAGCACCGGGGAGCTGTTTTTT. Residues: CASTPSTGELFF.

This clonotype was observed at least ten times. The chain employs TRBV6-1 and TRBJ2-7; TRBD1 might be the D (6 bases). This CDR3 is 12 amino acids long. The V end was cut by 4 bases, the J end by 5 bases, with 9 bases between. Per germline, CDR1 MNHNS and CDR2 SASEGT. The CDR3 protein is CASSVQGNEQYV. DNA for the CDR3: TGTGCCAGCAGTGTACAGGGAAACGAGCAGTACGTC.

This clonotype was counted ten times or more. This rearrangement joins TRBV7-2 to TRBJ2-4; D is unresolved. Per the germline V gene, CDR1 is SGHTA and CDR2 is FQGNSA. The CDR3 extends over 16 amino acids. The V gene lost 4 bases and the J gene lost 0 bases, with 13 bases spanning the gap. CDR3 amino acids: CASSSTPQIAKNIQYF. DNA for the CDR3: TGTGCCAGCAGCTCGACACCTCAAATAGCCAAAAACATTCAGTACTTC. The entire variable domain, with the rest obtained from reference TRBV7-2 and TRBJ2-4, is as follows: GAGVSQSPSNKVTEKGKDVELRCDPISGHTALYWYRQSLGQGLEFLIYFQGNSAPDKSGLPSDRFSAERTGGSVSTLTIQRTQQEDSAVYLCASSSTPQIAKNIQYFGAGTRLSVL.

This clonotype was seen repeatedly, ten times or more. The CDR3 protein is CSAVRQGHQPQHF. Here the CDR3 DNA reads TGCAGTGCTGTACGACAGGGGCATCAGCCCCAGCATTTT. The V and J genes are TRBV20-1 and TRBJ1-5; 8 nucleotides match TRBD1. The CDR3 is 13 residues long. Germline V gives CDR1 DFQATT, CDR2 SNEGSKA (reference sequence). V lost 5 bases and J lost 5; bases outside the gene matches: 5.

This clonotype was observed many times. J is TRBJ1-1 and V is TRBV10-3, with 8 bases fitting TRBD1. Trimming cost V 8 bases and J 7 bases; bases outside gene matches: 6. The CDR3 runs to 12 residues. In germline, CDR1 is ENHRY, CDR2 SYGVKD. For the CDR3, the DNA is TGTGCCATCTCATCAGGGACAGGTGAAGCTTTCTTT. Residues: CAISSGTGEAFF.

This clonotype came up many times. The chain employs TRBV4-3 and TRBJ2-3; D ambiguous. The CDR3 totals 15 residues. V was clipped by 0 bases and J by 2 bases, with 9 bases between them. The germline CDR1 and CDR2 sequences are LGHNA and YSLEER. For the CDR3, the DNA is TGCGCCAGCAGCCAAGAAGGGCAGAACACAGATACGCAGTATTTT. This translates into CASSQEGQNTDTQYF.

This clonotype was seen ten or more times. CDR3: CSAPPGQQNQPQHF. DNA of the CDR3: TGCAGTGCCCCACCGGGACAGCAGAATCAGCCCCAGCATTTT. The rearrangement links TRBV20-1 to TRBJ1-5, with TRBD1 identical over 7 bases. The CDR3 spans 14 residues. The V segment lost 6 bases and the J segment 4 bases; nucleotides outside the gene matches: 9. Germline V CDR1 and CDR2: DFQATT, SNEGSKA (reference sequence).

This clonotype was seen many times. The rearrangement joins TRBV7-2 to TRBJ1-2, with no clear D. Looked up from germline, CDR1 is SGHTA and CDR2 is FQGNSA. This CDR3 has 14 residues. The V end lost 2 bases, the J end lost 4 bases, and 11 bases lay between the germline ends. The CDR3, as DNA: TGTGCCAGCAGCTTATCCCACAGCCTCTATGGCTACACCTTC. Its protein product is CASSLSHSLYGYTF.

This clonotype occurred many times. The J gene is TRBJ2-1, the V gene TRBV5-1, with 11 bases identical to TRBD2. The germline V gene encodes CDR1 SGHRS and CDR2 YFSETQ. V lost 4 bases, J lost 4 bases, and 7 bases stayed unmatched. The CDR3 loop spans 16 amino acids. In nucleotides, the CDR3 is TGCGCCAGCAGCCAACTTAGCGGGGGGGAATACAATGAGCAGTTCTTC. Its translation: CASSQLSGGEYNEQFF.

This clonotype was detected many times. This chain uses TRBV20-1 with TRBJ2-1; the D gene could be TRBD1 or TRBD2 (6 bases each). The CDR3 totals 14 residues. Germline-derived CDR1 and CDR2 are DFQATT and SNEGSKA (reference sequence). Trimming stripped 0 bases from V and 4 bases from J, with 10 bases between. The CDR3 nucleotides read TGCAGTGCTAGAGAAGGGGGGCATTACAATGAGCAGTTCTTC. It is translated as CSAREGGHYNEQFF.

This clonotype was picked up many times. The chain carries TRBV4-1 and TRBJ2-5; no firm D call. CDR3 length: 14 amino acids. The germline V gene has CDR1 MGHRA and CDR2 YSYEKL. V was clipped by 0 bases and J by 7 bases, with 12 bases between them. CDR3: CASSQDAGVGTQYF. For the CDR3, the DNA is TGCGCCAGCAGCCAAGATGCCGGAGTGGGGACCCAGTACTTC.

As regards this clonotype: A much larger clone is a single base away; this may be a read error. V and J are TRBV5-5 and TRBJ2-1, with D unclear. The CDR3 is 12 residues long. Looked up from germline, CDR1 is SGHKS and CDR2 is YYEKEE (reference sequence). CDR3 in DNA: TGTGCCATCAGCTTGGAGTTATCTGAGCAGTTCTTC. It specifies CAISLELSEQFF. The full variable domain, its missing parts supplied by reference TRBV5-5 and TRBJ2-1, is DAGVTQSPTHLIKTRGQQVTLRCSPISGHKSVSWYQQVLGQGPQFIFQYYEKEERGRGNFPDRFSARQFPNYSSELNVNALLLGDSALYLCAISLELSEQFFGPGTRLTVL.

In its sample, this clonotype was seen many times. The chain links TRBV12-3 or TRBV12-4 to TRBJ2-3; D perhaps matches TRBD1 (5 bases). This CDR3 is 15 amino acids long. Trimming pared 3 bases from V and 6 bases from J, leaving 16 bases between. The chain's CDR3 is CASSFWRRDSDTQYF. CDR3 sequence (DNA): TGTGCCAGCAGTTTTTGGCGCAGGGATTCGGATACGCAGTATTTT.

Worth noting for this clonotype: A much larger clone differs by one base, so this may be a read error. The gene calls are TRBV12-3 or TRBV12-4 and TRBJ2-5; 13 bases map to TRBD2. This CDR3 contains 14 residues. The CDR3 nucleotides are TGTGCCAGCACCACTAGCGGGGGGGCCGAGAGCCAGTACTTC. It is translated as CASTTSGGAESQYF.

There are many counts of this clonotype. V and J are TRBV12-3 or TRBV12-4 and TRBJ1-2; D might be TRBD1 (5 bases). The CDR3 has 13 residues. The V end was cut by 6 bases, the J end by 3 bases, with 11 bases between. CDR3 nucleotides: TGTGCCAGCAGCGGCGGGGGTTACTATGGCTACACCTTC. This gives the protein CASSGGGYYGYTF.

This clonotype was seen many times. The gene calls are TRBV15 and TRBJ2-7, with D tentatively TRBD1 (6 bases). V lost 0 bases and J 6 bases, leaving 9 bases between the germline ends. Germline V gene sequence: CDR1 LNHNV, CDR2 YYDKDF (reference sequence). The CDR3 sequence is 13 residues long. CDR3 coding DNA: TGTGCCACCAGCAGAGATCAGGGGTCCGAGCAGTACGTC. Amino acid sequence: CATSRDQGSEQYV.

The chain combines TRBV20-1 with TRBJ1-2; the D is unclear. Germline loops: CDR1 DFQATT, CDR2 SNEGSKA (reference sequence). The CDR3 length is 10 residues. V lost 5 bases, J lost 5 bases, and 6 bases lay in between. The CDR3 loop is CSAGDYGYTF. In DNA form, the CDR3 reads TGCAGTGCTGGGGATTATGGCTACACCTTC.

In this sample, this clonotype turned up a few times. This chain connects TRBV4-3 to TRBJ2-1; no clear D gene. CDR1 and CDR2 from the germline V gene are LGHNA and YSLEER. The CDR3 has 15 residues. Trimming took off 0 bases at V and 5 bases at J, with 11 bases between the two ends. The CDR3 region has the DNA TGCGCCAGCAGCCAAGATTCCTATCCCCACAATGAGCAGTTCTTC. It specifies CASSQDSYPHNEQFF.

This clonotype appeared many times. The chain employs TRBV6-2 or TRBV6-3 and TRBJ1-1; TRBD1 is a possible D gene (6 bases). This CDR3 comprises 13 residues. V lost 3 bases, J lost 4 bases, and 9 bases lay in between. Germline assignment: CDR1 MNHEY and CDR2 SVGEGT. CDR3: CASSYRGGTEAFF. CDR3 coding DNA: TGTGCCAGCAGTTATCGAGGGGGCACTGAAGCTTTCTTT.

This clonotype was counted at least ten times. The chain combines TRBV18 with TRBJ1-4, with D perhaps TRBD1 (6 bases). Per germline, CDR1 KGHSH and CDR2 LQKENI. V was trimmed by 5 bases and J by 7 bases, leaving 11 bases between them. This CDR3 region has 13 residues. The chain's CDR3 is CASSLGQLEKLFF. CDR3 coding DNA: TGTGCCAGCTCATTAGGACAGCTTGAAAAACTGTTTTTT.

This clonotype has ten or more counts. DNA of the CDR3: TGTGCCAGCAGTTCCACAGGGACCCATGGCTACACCTTC. Protein product: CASSSTGTHGYTF. The rearrangement joins TRBV27 to TRBJ1-2; D is possibly TRBD1 (6 bases). Between the trimmed V and J ends, which lost 4 bases and 6 bases, there was a span of 12 bases. The CDR3 loop spans 13 amino acids. Germline V gene data show CDR1 as MNHEY and CDR2 as SMNVEV (reference sequence).

This clonotype was recorded at least ten times. The chain carries TRBV12-3 or TRBV12-4 and TRBJ2-3, with 7 bases lining up with TRBD1. The CDR3 has 17 amino acids. V was clipped by 6 bases and J by 4 bases; unmatched bases: 16. The CDR3 DNA reads TGTGCCAGCAGCCCGGGTCGGGGACAGCGCAAGTCAGATACGCAGTATTTT. It specifies CASSPGRGQRKSDTQYF.

This clonotype was seen ten or more times. The V and J genes are TRBV6-6 and TRBJ1-2, with D maybe TRBD1 (5 bases). The V gene lost 8 bases and the J gene lost 0 bases, with 10 bases spanning the gap. The length of the CDR3 is 13 residues. Germline V gives CDR1 MNHNY, CDR2 SVGAGI (reference sequence). The CDR3 is CASRPGPNYGYTF. In nucleotides, the CDR3 is TGTGCCAGCCGACCGGGACCTAACTATGGCTACACCTTC.

This clonotype was counted at least ten times. The V call is TRBV12-3 or TRBV12-4, the J call TRBJ2-3, with 8 positions matching TRBD1. The J segment lost 0 bases and the V segment lost 1 base, leaving 0 bases of the junction unmatched. The length of the CDR3 is 15 residues. The DNA for the CDR3 is TGTGCCAGCAGTTTAGGACAGGGGAGCACAGATACGCAGTATTTT. It yields the protein CASSLGQGSTDTQYF.

The chain joins TRBV9 to TRBJ2-3; D ambiguous. V was cut by 4 bases and J by 3 bases, with 6 bases left in between. This CDR3 comprises 12 residues. Germline assignment: CDR1 SGDLS and CDR2 YYNGEE. CDR3 sequence: CASSHLTDTQYF. The CDR3 DNA reads as TGTGCCAGCAGCCACCTTACAGATACGCAGTATTTT.

The rearrangement joins TRBV7-2 to TRBJ1-6, with TRBD1 matching 10 bases. Trimming removed 7 bases from V and 9 bases from J; junction bases left unmatched: 9. CDR3 length: 15 residues. In germline, CDR1 is SGHTA, CDR2 FQGNSA. CDR3 DNA sequence: TGTGCCAGCAAACCCTCCGGGGACAGGGGTTCACCCCTCCACTTT. Translated, it gives CASKPSGDRGSPLHF.

This clonotype was recorded many times. The rearrangement joins TRBV28 to TRBJ1-4, with a possible D match to TRBD1 (6 bases). Germline V gene sequence: CDR1 MDHEN, CDR2 SYDVKM. V shed 6 bases and J shed 8 bases, with 28 bases lying between them. The CDR3 is 18 residues long. This CDR3 is CASSPFGTGRGRGEKLFF. DNA of the CDR3: TGTGCCAGCAGCCCATTTGGCACAGGGCGGGGACGTGGGGAAAAACTGTTTTTT.

This clonotype was counted ten times or more. The chain combines TRBV7-2 with TRBJ1-6, with unresolved D. Between the trimmed V and J ends, which lost 5 bases and 9 bases, there was a span of 14 bases. The CDR3 has 14 amino acids. Germline values: CDR1 SGHTA, CDR2 FQGNSA. Here the CDR3 DNA reads TGTGCCAGCAGCCTAACGGTCGGCAGTTCACCCCTCCACTTT. Translation: CASSLTVGSSPLHF.

This chain connects TRBV10-3 to TRBJ1-6; the D gene is possibly TRBD1 (5 bases). Germline V gives CDR1 ENHRY, CDR2 SYGVKD. The CDR3 has 16 amino acids. Trimming pared 3 bases from V and 5 bases from J, leaving 14 bases between. The CDR3 region has the DNA TGTGCCATCAGTGATAATGGGAGAGGGGATAATTCACCCCTCCACTTT. Protein: CAISDNGRGDNSPLHF.